These 11 T cell receptor beta chains came from one sample sequenced in a study of T cells in Graves' hyperthyroidism and ophthalmopathy. There were TCR beta CDR3 regions amplified from RNA transcripts. During a first-round RT-PCR of the TCR CDR3, the HTBI primer set was used. TCRdb fed the multiplex PCR reads into MiXCR, producing one record per CDR3 protein. The sample includes more than 500,000 distinct CDR3 sequences, roughly 17% seen only once; the top ten take 3.5% to 4%. The sequenced sample consisted of blood. These receptors came from a woman in her twenties or thirties with Graves' hyperthyroidism.

This clonotype has ten or more counts. CDR3 DNA sequence: TGCAGCGCCCTCGGGACAGGGTTGAACACTGAAGCTTTCTTT. It is translated as CSALGTGLNTEAFF. V gene TRBV29-1 combines with J gene TRBJ1-1; TRBD1 aligns across 9 bases. From germline, CDR1 is SQVTM and CDR2 ANQGSEA. The J segment lost 0 bases and the V segment lost 7 bases, leaving 6 bases of the junction unmatched. The CDR3 is made up of 14 amino acids.

This clonotype was counted ten times or more. The V gene is TRBV7-8, the J gene TRBJ2-1; 7 positions match TRBD2. V was pared by 7 bases and J by 0 bases, with 9 bases of the junction left unmatched. Per germline, CDR1 SGHVS and CDR2 FQNEAQ. The CDR3 loop spans 16 amino acids. The CDR3 DNA reads as TGTGCCAGCACCACCTTACTAGCGAGCTCCTACAATGAGCAGTTCTTC. Protein product: CASTTLLASSYNEQFF.

This clonotype was detected a few times. This sequence joins TRBV18 and TRBJ2-1; 14 bases agree with TRBD2. The ends lost 4 bases at V and 10 bases at J; junction bases unmatched: 6. Germline loops: CDR1 KGHSH, CDR2 LQKENI. The CDR3 covers 15 residues. In DNA, the CDR3 is TGTGCCAGCTCACTAGGGACTAGCGGGAGTCGGGAGCAGTTCTTC. Its translation: CASSLGTSGSREQFF.

This clonotype has just one count. This CDR3 is CASSLVPPRDSHNEKLFF. DNA for the CDR3: TGTGCCAGCAGTTTAGTTCCCCCCCGGGACAGCCATAATGAAAAACTGTTTTTT. This chain links TRBV12-3 or TRBV12-4 with TRBJ1-4; 7 nucleotides line up with TRBD1. V lost 1 base to trimming and J lost 4 bases; unmatched junction nucleotides: 12. The CDR3 spans 18 residues.

V is TRBV5-1 and J is TRBJ2-7; tentatively, D is TRBD1 (5 bases). This CDR3 is 15 amino acids long. Germline CDR1 is SGHRS and CDR2 is YFSETQ. The V end was cut by 0 bases, the J end by 4 bases, with 14 bases between. The CDR3 protein is CASSLGAGIDYEQYF. CDR3 nucleotide sequence: TGCGCCAGCAGCTTGGGGGCAGGGATCGATTACGAGCAGTACTTC.

For this clonotype: This could be a read error, since a much larger clone is one nucleotide away. This sequence joins TRBV30 and TRBJ1-5; 7 bases match TRBD1. Germline trimming cut 5 bases from V and 6 bases from J; bases unmatched to any gene: 7. CDR3 length equals 13 residues. Per the germline V gene, CDR1 is GTSNPN and CDR2 is SVGIG (reference sequence). The CDR3 here is CAWDEGDSQPQHF. The DNA for the CDR3 is TGTGCCTGGGATGAGGGGGACAGTCAGCCCCAGCATTTT.

The table lists this clonotype with a few counts. This chain joins TRBV7-2 and TRBJ1-6, with 7 bases that match TRBD1. V trimming: 3 bases; J trimming: 12 bases; junction bases outside the gene matches: 20. The germline gives CDR1 SGHTA, CDR2 FQGNSA. This CDR3 is 18 amino acids long. The CDR3: CASSFNQPDRRGDRPLHF. In DNA, the CDR3 is TGTGCCAGCAGCTTTAATCAACCGGACAGGCGGGGCGATAGACCCCTCCACTTT.

This clonotype was found many times. This rearrangement joins TRBV2 to TRBJ1-1, with 10 nucleotides matching TRBD1. This CDR3 comprises 17 residues. Per germline, CDR1 SNHLY and CDR2 FYNNEI. Unmatched junction bases numbered 13, after V lost 8 bases and J lost 1 base. Written as DNA, the CDR3 is TGTGCCAGCTTGGGGACAGGGGAACAATTAAAGAACACTGAAGCTTTCTTT. It yields the protein CASLGTGEQLKNTEAFF.

This clonotype showed up just a few times. The chain links TRBV5-1 to TRBJ2-1, with a weak D call TRBD1 (6 bases). The CDR3 length is 15 residues. Germline CDR1 is SGHRS and CDR2 is YFSETQ. V was shortened by 5 bases and J by 0 bases, with 12 bases between the two germline ends. CDR3 bases: TGCGCCAGCAGTCCACAGGGCTTCTCCTACAATGAGCAGTTCTTC. Encoded protein: CASSPQGFSYNEQFF.

The chain joins TRBV20-1 to TRBJ2-7; 7 bases agree with TRBD2. CDR1 is DFQATT and CDR2 is SNEGSKA in the germline V gene (reference sequence). Losses at the gene ends were 6 bases for V and 6 bases for J; bases not matched to a gene: 11. This CDR3 spans 13 amino acids. The CDR3 loop is CSAYGGSAGEQYF. CDR3 bases: TGCAGTGCCTACGGGGGGAGCGCAGGCGAGCAGTACTTC.

The rearrangement uses TRBV6-1 and TRBJ2-7; D is perhaps TRBD2 (6 bases). The V and J ends lost 6 bases and 5 bases respectively, with 20 bases between them. The CDR3 sequence is 15 residues long. The V gene's germline CDR1 is MNHNS and CDR2 SASEGT. CDR3 sequence (DNA): TGTGCCAGCAGCGGGTTACGGGGGAGGTATGACGAGCAGTACTTC. Protein: CASSGLRGRYDEQYF.